The rows below give T cell receptor beta chains drawn from one sample of a study of identical twins. One entry per CDR3 protein, called by TCRdb with MiXCR from the 5' RACE reads. The sample lists approximately 240,000 distinct CDR3 sequences; 11% to 15% were seen once. Sequenced: memory (CD45RO+) T cells sorted from blood. Source of these receptors: a woman aged 18-35 years in good health. The CDR3 runs from the conserved cysteine through the conserved F or W. The D gene is left open where the match is weak. The size field is filled for only some rows; it gives once, few, many or a size class.

>many|TRBV12-3/TRBV12-4|TRBJ2-1|.
CASSFSPRTRDNEQFF
TGTGCCAGCAGTTTTTCCCCACGAACAAGGGACAATGAGCAGTTCTTC
>.|TRBV20-1|TRBJ2-2|.
CSARGLGGGAATGELFF
TGCAGTGCTAGAGGTCTGGGGGGGGGCGCAGCCACCGGGGAGCTGTTTTTT
>.|TRBV20-1|TRBJ2-1|TRBD2
CSASSGGNYNEQFF
TGCAGTGCTAGTAGCGGGGGAAACTACAATGAGCAGTTCTTC
>few|TRBV3-1|TRBJ2-3|.
CASSPYQIRSREDTQYF
TGTGCCAGCAGCCCCTACCAGATACGAAGCAGGGAAGATACGCAGTATTTT
>.|TRBV7-9|TRBJ1-2|.
CASSLVSGLYGYTF
TGTGCCAGCAGCTTAGTCTCCGGCCTCTATGGCTACACCTTC
>few|TRBV2|TRBJ2-7|TRBD2
CASTQGLAGVYEQYF
TGTGCCAGCACCCAAGGGCTAGCGGGAGTATACGAGCAGTACTTC
>few|TRBV9|TRBJ1-4|.
CASSVGGQRKEKLFF
TGTGCCAGCAGCGTAGGGGGACAACGTAAGGAAAAACTGTTTTTT
>.|TRBV7-8|TRBJ2-1|.
CASSPLLNEQFF
TGTGCCAGCAGCCCTCTGCTCAATGAGCAGTTCTTC
>few|TRBV10-1|TRBJ2-3|TRBD2
CASSEGAGGSTDTQYF
TGCGCCAGCAGTGAAGGTGCGGGGGGGAGCACAGATACGCAGTATTTT
>.|TRBV7-9|TRBJ2-1|.
CASSLGFPYNEQFF
TGTGCCAGCAGCCTGGGATTTCCTTACAATGAGCAGTTCTTC
>few|TRBV4-3|TRBJ2-3|TRBD2
CASSQVLAGGTDTQYF
TGCGCCAGCAGCCAAGTTCTAGCGGGAGGCACAGATACGCAGTATTTT
>few|TRBV12-3/TRBV12-4|TRBJ1-2|.
CASSPSKGDRIYGYTF
TGTGCCAGCAGTCCCTCAAAGGGAGACAGAATCTATGGCTACACCTTC
>.|TRBV10-1|TRBJ1-1|TRBD1
CASSSGQGLNTEAFF
TGCGCCAGCAGCTCGGGACAGGGGTTGAACACTGAAGCTTTCTTT
>few|TRBV20-1|TRBJ1-4|TRBD1
CSARAPPGQRETTNEKLFF
TGCAGTGCTAGAGCCCCACCGGGACAGAGGGAAACAACTAATGAAAAACTGTTTTTT
>many|TRBV5-1|TRBJ2-3|TRBD2
CASSSLLPTSGGADTQYF
TGCGCCAGCAGCTCACTGCTCCCGACTAGCGGGGGGGCAGATACGCAGTATTTT
>.|TRBV20-1|TRBJ1-5|TRBD1
CSAWTGGVGNQPQHF
TGCAGTGCTTGGACAGGGGGCGTGGGCAATCAGCCCCAGCATTTT